This T cell receptor beta chain is from a study of cytomegalovirus exposure and HLA in healthy donors. In the study overall: Tens of millions of unique TCR sequences came from HLA-typed donors in an early release.

Study-level points and caveats: With later analysis, a missense DCLRE1C variant became linked to TCR beta V- and J-gene trimming. When the data were analyzed later, several of the most significant clusters appeared to be linked to common viral pathogens.

The study ran its PCR with 60 Vbeta and 13 Jbeta primers. TCRdb keeps only in-frame clones here, not all; method: immunoSEQ multiplex PCR. The table records 170,000 or so clones, more than 80% of them present only once. The CDR3 sequence is 15 residues long. Looked up from germline, CDR1 is MNHEY and CDR2 is SVGAGI. Trimming cost V 5 bases and J 10 bases; bases outside gene matches: 8. For this clone: The antigen is not known.

This sequence originates from a man between 18 and 29 years old in good health and CMV-seronegative. What was sequenced was PBMCs. This chain uses TRBV6-5 with TRBJ1-6; 10 nucleotides match TRBD1. CDR3 coding DNA: TGTGCCAGCAGTCCGACCGGGACAGGGGAGTCACCCCTCCACTTT. It specifies CASSPTGTGESPLHF.